These T cell receptor beta chains were read from a single sample in a study of blood T cell repertoires in COVID-19. The protocol was immunoSEQ multiplex PCR, while the TCRdb copy is restricted to in-frame clones and leaves out a portion. The sample lists around 240,000 clones; 80% to 90% were seen once. The sample comprised PBMCs or T cells enriched from blood (not recorded which). These receptors were collected from a woman between 50 and 59 years old who had recovered from COVID-19. CDR3s include the opening cysteine and the closing phenylalanine or tryptophan. The D gene is left open where the match is weak. Some rows have no size entry. The others give once, few or many, or a class for an expanded clone.

DNA: TGTGCCAGCAGTTCGGGACAGAATAATTCACCCCTCCACTTT; CDR3: CASSSGQNNSPLHF; size: NA; V: TRBV27; D: TRBD1; J: TRBJ1-6
DNA: TGTGCCAGCAGTTACTTGGACAGGGCCAATGAGCAGTTCTTC; CDR3: CASSYLDRANEQFF; size: NA; V: TRBV6-5; D: TRBD1; J: TRBJ2-1
DNA: TGTGCCAGCAGCGAAGGACAGGGTGAGAACACTGAAGCTTTCTTT; CDR3: CASSEGQGENTEAFF; size: NA; V: TRBV2; D: TRBD1; J: TRBJ1-1
DNA: TGTGCCAGCAGCCTCCCTGGAGTTCGTAACAATGAGCAGTTCTTC; CDR3: CASSLPGVRNNEQFF; size: NA; V: TRBV3-1/TRBV3-2; D: NA; J: TRBJ2-1
DNA: TGTGCCAGCAGCCAGGCCTTAGCGGGAGGGCCCGCAGATACGCAGTATTTT; CDR3: CASSQALAGGPADTQYF; size: NA; V: TRBV3-1/TRBV3-2; D: TRBD2; J: TRBJ2-3
DNA: TGTGCCAGCAGTGAACCAGGACTAGCGGGATCCTACGAGCAGTACTTC; CDR3: CASSEPGLAGSYEQYF; size: NA; V: TRBV6-1; D: TRBD2; J: TRBJ2-7
DNA: TGTGCCAGCAATCTACAGAGGGGGGGAAACTACGAGCAGTACTTC; CDR3: CASNLQRGGNYEQYF; size: NA; V: TRBV6-5; D: NA; J: TRBJ2-7
DNA: TGTGCCACCAAAGCTTCTCCAGGGCCAAATTCACCCCTCCACTTT; CDR3: CATKASPGPNSPLHF; size: NA; V: TRBV28; D: NA; J: TRBJ1-6
DNA: TGCGCCAGCATGTGGAGGGCCTTCTCTGGAAACACCATATATTTT; CDR3: CASMWRAFSGNTIYF; size: NA; V: TRBV10-1; D: NA; J: TRBJ1-3
DNA: TGTGCCAGCAGTTCCCAGGGGGAGATGACTGAAGCTTTCTTT; CDR3: CASSSQGEMTEAFF; size: NA; V: TRBV28; D: TRBD1; J: TRBJ1-1
DNA: TGCAGCCACACTGGGGCCTACTACGGCGGGCAGTTCTTC; CDR3: CSHTGAYYGGQFF; size: NA; V: TRBV29-1; D: NA; J: TRBJ2-1
DNA: TGTGCCAGCAGTCTAACCACGGACAGGGCGGAGGACACTGAAGCTTTCTTT; CDR3: CASSLTTDRAEDTEAFF; size: NA; V: TRBV28; D: TRBD1; J: TRBJ1-1
DNA: TGTGCCAGCAGTTTAAGTCCAGGTGTCTATGGCTACACCTTC; CDR3: CASSLSPGVYGYTF; size: NA; V: TRBV28; D: NA; J: TRBJ1-2
DNA: TGTGCCAGCAGTCCCCGGCGGGGGGCAAAAGAGACCCAGTACTTC; CDR3: CASSPRRGAKETQYF; size: once; V: TRBV7-8; D: TRBD2; J: TRBJ2-5
DNA: TGTGCCAGCAGTGTTCGCAGGTTTAATTCACCCCTCCACTTT; CDR3: CASSVRRFNSPLHF; size: NA; V: TRBV2; D: NA; J: TRBJ1-6
DNA: TGTGCCAGCAGCTTCGAAAGGGGTGATTCACCCCTCCACTTT; CDR3: CASSFERGDSPLHF; size: NA; V: TRBV5-6; D: NA; J: TRBJ1-6
DNA: TGCGCCAGCAGTCCTTCGGACAGACGGTTCGGAGAGACCCAGTACTTC; CDR3: CASSPSDRRFGETQYF; size: NA; V: TRBV23-1; D: NA; J: TRBJ2-5
DNA: TGTGCCAGCAGTTTGCCCCCGCGAGCGGGAACATACGAGCAGTACTTC; CDR3: CASSLPPRAGTYEQYF; size: NA; V: TRBV28; D: TRBD2; J: TRBJ2-7
DNA: TGTGCCAGCAGTTTGCCGGGGGTGGGTTCACCCCTCCACTTT; CDR3: CASSLPGVGSPLHF; size: NA; V: TRBV28; D: NA; J: TRBJ1-6
DNA: TGTGCCAGCAGCCTGAGGAGGGCTGAAGCTTTCTTT; CDR3: CASSLRRAEAFF; size: NA; V: TRBV7-9; D: NA; J: TRBJ1-1
DNA: TGTGCCAGCAGCTCCGCGGATAACTATGGCTACACCTTC; CDR3: CASSSADNYGYTF; size: NA; V: TRBV28; D: NA; J: TRBJ1-2
DNA: TGCGCCAGCAGCCCAAGCTCGGCTAGGAGCACTGAAGCTTTCTTT; CDR3: CASSPSSARSTEAFF; size: NA; V: TRBV5-1; D: NA; J: TRBJ1-1
DNA: TGTGCCAGCAGTTTATCTTGGGGGAGGGCTGAAGCTTTCTTT; CDR3: CASSLSWGRAEAFF; size: NA; V: TRBV28; D: NA; J: TRBJ1-1
DNA: TGTGCCAGCAGATCAGGCTACGAGCAGTACTTC; CDR3: CASRSGYEQYF; size: NA; V: TRBV2; D: NA; J: TRBJ2-7
DNA: TGTGCCAGCAGCAGACAGGAGAGCTCCTATAATTCACCCCTCCACTTT; CDR3: CASSRQESSYNSPLHF; size: NA; V: TRBV3-1/TRBV3-2; D: NA; J: TRBJ1-6
DNA: TGTGCCAGCAGCGTAGGCGGTTATAATTCACCCCTCCACTTT; CDR3: CASSVGGYNSPLHF; size: NA; V: TRBV9; D: NA; J: TRBJ1-6
DNA: TGTGCCAGCAGCTTGATACAGGGGAACACTGAAGCTTTCTTT; CDR3: CASSLIQGNTEAFF; size: NA; V: TRBV7-2; D: NA; J: TRBJ1-1
DNA: TGCGCCAGCAGCCAGGGACAGGGGACCGAGCAGTACTTC; CDR3: CASSQGQGTEQYF; size: NA; V: TRBV4-1; D: TRBD1; J: TRBJ2-7
DNA: TGCGCCAGCAGTCAAACCTCTAGCGGGAACCACGAGCAGTACTTC; CDR3: CASSQTSSGNHEQYF; size: NA; V: TRBV23-1; D: TRBD2; J: TRBJ2-7
DNA: TGTGCCAGCAGCTTGTTCGGGAGCTCTGGAAACACCATATATTTT; CDR3: CASSLFGSSGNTIYF; size: once; V: TRBV5-4; D: NA; J: TRBJ1-3
DNA: TGTGCCAGCAGTGGGGACAGGAGCTCCTACAATGAGCAGTTCTTC; CDR3: CASSGDRSSYNEQFF; size: NA; V: TRBV2; D: TRBD1; J: TRBJ2-1
DNA: TGTGCCAGCTCCCAGCAGTCGGGAAATCAGCCCCAGCATTTT; CDR3: CASSQQSGNQPQHF; size: NA; V: TRBV18; D: NA; J: TRBJ1-5
DNA: TGTGCCAGCAGTGAGGGCCCTCCCGTTAGGGAGACCCAGTACTTC; CDR3: CASSEGPPVRETQYF; size: NA; V: TRBV6-1; D: NA; J: TRBJ2-5
DNA: TGCGCCAGCAGCTTGGCCATAGCGGCGAGCACAGATACGCAGTATTTT; CDR3: CASSLAIAASTDTQYF; size: NA; V: TRBV5-1; D: NA; J: TRBJ2-3
DNA: TGCAGCGTTTCTACCCAGCGGGAGACTGAGCAGTTCTTC; CDR3: CSVSTQRETEQFF; size: NA; V: TRBV29-1; D: TRBD2; J: TRBJ2-1